This TCR beta chain emerged from a study of PD-1 blockade in classical Hodgkin lymphoma. Regarding the study as a whole: CD4+ but not CD8+ TCR diversity rose significantly by C4D1. In newly diagnosed patients, baseline TCR diversity was reportedly below that of healthy donors.

The patients all showed relapse after autologous stem cell transplantation, while their brentuximab vedotin exposure varied. The table came from immunoSEQ multiplex PCR; TCRdb's copy has only in-frame clones and leaves some out. The profile covers 60,000 to 65,000 clones, with about 91% appearing a single time and approximately 13% taken by the ten largest. In this sample, this clone turned up once. Its target is not known. J lost 2 bases, V lost 6 bases, and 2 bases had no gene match. Looked up from germline, CDR1 is SQVTM and CDR2 is ANQGSEA. The CDR3 is 12 amino acids. The sequencing here drew on peripheral blood mononuclear cells (PBMCs), taken at baseline. The chain links TRBV29-1 to TRBJ2-7, with 9 bases aligning to TRBD1. The sequence came from a human donor with classical Hodgkin lymphoma. The CDR3 here is CSVRDRAYEQYF. The DNA of the CDR3 is TGCAGCGTCCGGGACAGGGCCTACGAGCAGTACTTC.